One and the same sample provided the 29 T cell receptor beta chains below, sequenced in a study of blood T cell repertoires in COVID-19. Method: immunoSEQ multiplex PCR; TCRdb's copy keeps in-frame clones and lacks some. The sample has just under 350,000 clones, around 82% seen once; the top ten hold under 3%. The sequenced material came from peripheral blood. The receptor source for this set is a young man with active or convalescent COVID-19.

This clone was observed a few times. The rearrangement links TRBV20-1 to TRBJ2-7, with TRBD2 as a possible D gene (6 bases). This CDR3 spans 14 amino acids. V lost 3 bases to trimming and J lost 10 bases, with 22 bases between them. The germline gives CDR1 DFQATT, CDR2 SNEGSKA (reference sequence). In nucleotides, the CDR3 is TGCAGTGCTAGTGAGGGTAGCGGACTTTCCGATCAGTACTTC. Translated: CSASEGSGLSDQYF.

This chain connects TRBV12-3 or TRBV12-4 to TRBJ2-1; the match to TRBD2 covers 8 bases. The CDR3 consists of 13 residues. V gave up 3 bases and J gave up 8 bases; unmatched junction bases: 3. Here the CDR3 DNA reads TGTGCCAGCAGTTTGGGGACTAGAGATGAGCAGTTCTTC. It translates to CASSLGTRDEQFF.

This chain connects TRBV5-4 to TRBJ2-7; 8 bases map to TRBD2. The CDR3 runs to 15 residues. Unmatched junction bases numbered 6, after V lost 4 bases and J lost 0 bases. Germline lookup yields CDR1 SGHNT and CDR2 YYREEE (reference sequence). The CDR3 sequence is CASSPTSGASYEQYF. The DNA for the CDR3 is TGTGCCAGCAGCCCCACTAGCGGAGCCTCCTACGAGCAGTACTTC.

The CDR3 bases are TGTGCCAGCAGCAAAAGGGGGCTAGATACGCAGTATTTT. This encodes CASSKRGLDTQYF. V and J are TRBV11-1 and TRBJ2-3, with 7 nucleotides matching TRBD1. The junction had 4 bases not matched to a gene; V was cut back by 5 bases and J by 5 bases. The CDR3 runs 13 residues. The germline V gene encodes CDR1 SGHAT and CDR2 FQDESV (reference sequence). The full variable domain, its missing parts supplied by reference TRBV11-1 and TRBJ2-3, is EAEVAQSPRYKITEKSQAVAFWCDPISGHATLYWYRQILGQGPELLVQFQDESVVDDSQLPKDRFSAERLKGVDSTLKIQPAELGDSAMYLCASSKRGLDTQYFGPGTRLTVL.

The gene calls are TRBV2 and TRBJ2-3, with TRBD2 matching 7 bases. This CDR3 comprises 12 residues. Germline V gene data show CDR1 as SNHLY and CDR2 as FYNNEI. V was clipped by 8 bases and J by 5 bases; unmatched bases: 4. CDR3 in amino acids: CASREEGDTQYF. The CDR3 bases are TGTGCCAGCCGGGAGGAAGGAGATACGCAGTATTTT.

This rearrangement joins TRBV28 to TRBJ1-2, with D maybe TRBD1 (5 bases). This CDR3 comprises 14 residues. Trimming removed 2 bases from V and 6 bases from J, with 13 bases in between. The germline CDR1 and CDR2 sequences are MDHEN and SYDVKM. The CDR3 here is CASSLQGFLDGYTF. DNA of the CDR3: TGTGCCAGCAGTTTACAGGGATTTTTGGATGGCTACACCTTC.

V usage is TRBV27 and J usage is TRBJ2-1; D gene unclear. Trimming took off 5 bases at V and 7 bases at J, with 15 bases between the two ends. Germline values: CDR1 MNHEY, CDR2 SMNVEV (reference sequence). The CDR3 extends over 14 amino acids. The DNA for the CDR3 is TGTGCCAGCAGTCCCTTTACCTCTCGGAATGAGCAGTTCTTC. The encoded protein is CASSPFTSRNEQFF.

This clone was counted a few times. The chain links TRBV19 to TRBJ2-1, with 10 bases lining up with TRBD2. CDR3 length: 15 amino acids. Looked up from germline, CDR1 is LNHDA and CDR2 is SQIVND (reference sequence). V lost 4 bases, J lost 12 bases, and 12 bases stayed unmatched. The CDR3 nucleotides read TGTGCCAGTAGTAGCACACCGGGACTAGCGATGGGGCAGTTCTTC. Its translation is CASSSTPGLAMGQFF.

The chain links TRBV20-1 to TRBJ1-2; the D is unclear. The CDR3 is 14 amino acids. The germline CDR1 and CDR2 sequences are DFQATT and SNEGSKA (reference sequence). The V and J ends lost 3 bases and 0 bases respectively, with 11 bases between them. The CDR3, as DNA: TGCAGTGCTAGTCCCTCGGGGTCTAACTATGGCTACACCTTC. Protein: CSASPSGSNYGYTF.

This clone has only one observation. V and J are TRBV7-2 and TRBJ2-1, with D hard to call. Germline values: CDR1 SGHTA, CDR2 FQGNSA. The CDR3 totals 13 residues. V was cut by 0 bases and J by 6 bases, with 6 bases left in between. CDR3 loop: CASSLARFNEQFF. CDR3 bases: TGTGCCAGCAGCTTAGCCAGGTTCAATGAGCAGTTCTTC.

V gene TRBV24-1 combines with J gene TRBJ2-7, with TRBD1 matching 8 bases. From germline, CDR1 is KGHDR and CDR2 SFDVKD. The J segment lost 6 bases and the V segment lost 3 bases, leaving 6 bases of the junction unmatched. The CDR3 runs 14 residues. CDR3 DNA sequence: TGTGCCACCAGTGATGCAGGGGGCATCGGCGAGCAGTACTTC. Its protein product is CATSDAGGIGEQYF.

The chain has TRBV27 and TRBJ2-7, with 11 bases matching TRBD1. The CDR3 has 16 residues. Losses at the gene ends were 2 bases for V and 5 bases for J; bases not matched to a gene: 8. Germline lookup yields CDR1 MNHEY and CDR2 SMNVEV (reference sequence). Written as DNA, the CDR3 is TGTGCCAGCAGTTTAAACGTGGACAGGGGGCGCGACGAGCAGTACTTC. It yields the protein CASSLNVDRGRDEQYF.

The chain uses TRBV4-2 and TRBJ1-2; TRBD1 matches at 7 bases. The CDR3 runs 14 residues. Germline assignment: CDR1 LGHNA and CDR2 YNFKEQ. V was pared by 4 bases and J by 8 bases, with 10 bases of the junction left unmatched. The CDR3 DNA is TGTGCCAGCAGCCGAGACCGACAGGGCCAAGGCTACACCTTC. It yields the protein CASSRDRQGQGYTF.

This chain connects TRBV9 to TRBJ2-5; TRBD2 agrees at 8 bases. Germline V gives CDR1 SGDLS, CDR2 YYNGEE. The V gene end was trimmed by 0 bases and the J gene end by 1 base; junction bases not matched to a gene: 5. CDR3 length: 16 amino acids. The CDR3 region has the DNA TGTGCCAGCAGCGTAGAATTAGCGGGGACCCAAGAGACCCAGTACTTC. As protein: CASSVELAGTQETQYF.

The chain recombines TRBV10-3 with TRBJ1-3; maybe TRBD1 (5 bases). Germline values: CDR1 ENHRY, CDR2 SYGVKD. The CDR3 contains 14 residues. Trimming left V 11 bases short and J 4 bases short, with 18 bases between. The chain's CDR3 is CAGGAGRVGNTIYF. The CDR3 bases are TGTGCCGGCGGTGCGGGGCGTGTGGGAAACACCATATATTTT.

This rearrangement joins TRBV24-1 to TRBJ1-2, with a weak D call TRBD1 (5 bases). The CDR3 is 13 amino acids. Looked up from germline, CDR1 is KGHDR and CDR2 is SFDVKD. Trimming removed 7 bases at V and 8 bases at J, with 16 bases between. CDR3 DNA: TGTGCCACCAGAGGATCGGGGGATAGGGGCTACACCTTC. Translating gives CATRGSGDRGYTF.

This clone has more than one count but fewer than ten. In DNA, the CDR3 is TGTGCCAGCAGCGCCCCGGTCTACGAGCAGTACTTC. Its translation: CASSAPVYEQYF. The rearrangement joins TRBV2 to TRBJ2-7; no clear D gene. Germline CDR1 SNHLY, CDR2 FYNNEI. Trimming cost V 6 bases and J 3 bases, with 9 bases left between them. This CDR3 is built from 12 residues.

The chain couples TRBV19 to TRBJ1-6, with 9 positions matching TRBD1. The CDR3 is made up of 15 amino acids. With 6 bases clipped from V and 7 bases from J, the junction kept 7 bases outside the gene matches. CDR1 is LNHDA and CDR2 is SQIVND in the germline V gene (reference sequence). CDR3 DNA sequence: TGTGCCAGTAGGGAGACAGGGGGTGTGAATTCACCCCTCCACTTT. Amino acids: CASRETGGVNSPLHF.

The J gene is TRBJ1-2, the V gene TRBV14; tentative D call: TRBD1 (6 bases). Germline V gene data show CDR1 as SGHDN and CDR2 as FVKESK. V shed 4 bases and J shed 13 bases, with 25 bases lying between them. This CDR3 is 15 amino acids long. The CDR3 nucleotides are TGTGCCAGCAGCCCGGTCGGGGGGGCAAGGACCCGGAGCACCTTC. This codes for CASSPVGGARTRSTF.

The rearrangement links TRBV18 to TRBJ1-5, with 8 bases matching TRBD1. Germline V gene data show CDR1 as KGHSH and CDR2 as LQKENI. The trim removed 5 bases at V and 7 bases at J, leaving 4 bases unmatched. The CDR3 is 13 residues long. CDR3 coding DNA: TGTGCCAGCTCATCGACAGGGGAACAGCCCCAGCATTTT. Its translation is CASSSTGEQPQHF.

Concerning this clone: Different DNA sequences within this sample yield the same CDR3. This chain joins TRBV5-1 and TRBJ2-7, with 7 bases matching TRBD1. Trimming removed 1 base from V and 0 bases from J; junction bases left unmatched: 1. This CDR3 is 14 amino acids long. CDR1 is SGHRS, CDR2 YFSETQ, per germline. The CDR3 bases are TGCGCCAGCAGCTTGTCAGGGGGCTCCTACGAGCAGTACTTC. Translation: CASSLSGGSYEQYF. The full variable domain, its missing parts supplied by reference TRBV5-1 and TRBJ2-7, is KAGVTQTPRYLIKTRGQQVTLSCSPISGHRSVSWYQQTPGQGLQFLFEYFSETQRNKGNFPGRFSGRQFSNSRSEMNVSTLELGDSALYLCASSLSGGSYEQYFGPGTRLTVT.

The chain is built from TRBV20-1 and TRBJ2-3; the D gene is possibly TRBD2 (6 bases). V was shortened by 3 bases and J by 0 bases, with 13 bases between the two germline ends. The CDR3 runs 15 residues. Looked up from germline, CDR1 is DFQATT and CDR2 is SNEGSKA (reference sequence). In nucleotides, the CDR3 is TGCAGTGCTAGTCTCGGCGGGGCTAGCACAGATACGCAGTATTTT. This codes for CSASLGGASTDTQYF.

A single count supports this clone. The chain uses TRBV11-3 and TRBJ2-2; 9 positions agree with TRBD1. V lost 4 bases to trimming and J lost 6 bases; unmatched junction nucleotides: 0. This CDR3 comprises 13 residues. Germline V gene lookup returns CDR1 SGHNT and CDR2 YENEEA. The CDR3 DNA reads TGTGCCAGCAGCTGGGACAGGGCCGGGGAGCTGTTTTTT. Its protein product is CASSWDRAGELFF.

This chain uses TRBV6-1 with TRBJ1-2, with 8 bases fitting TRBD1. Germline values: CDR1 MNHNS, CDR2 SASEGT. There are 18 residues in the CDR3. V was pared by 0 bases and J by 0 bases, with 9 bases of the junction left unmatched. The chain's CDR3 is CASSEAGFQGAPNYGYTF. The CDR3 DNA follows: TGTGCCAGCAGTGAAGCGGGGTTCCAGGGGGCGCCTAACTATGGCTACACCTTC.

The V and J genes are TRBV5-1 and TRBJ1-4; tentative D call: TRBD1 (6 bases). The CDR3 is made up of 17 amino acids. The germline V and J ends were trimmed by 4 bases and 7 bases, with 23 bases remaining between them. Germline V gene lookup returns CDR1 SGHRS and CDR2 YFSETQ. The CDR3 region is CASSAAGTLVAGEKLFF. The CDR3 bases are TGCGCCAGCAGCGCCGCCGGGACATTGGTGGCGGGTGAAAAACTGTTTTTT.

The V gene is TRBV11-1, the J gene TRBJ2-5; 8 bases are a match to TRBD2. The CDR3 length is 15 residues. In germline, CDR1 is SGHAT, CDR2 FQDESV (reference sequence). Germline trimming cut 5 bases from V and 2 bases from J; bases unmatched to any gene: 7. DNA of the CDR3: TGTGCCAGCAGCCTCAGGACTAGCTCACAAGAGACCCAGTACTTC. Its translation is CASSLRTSSQETQYF.

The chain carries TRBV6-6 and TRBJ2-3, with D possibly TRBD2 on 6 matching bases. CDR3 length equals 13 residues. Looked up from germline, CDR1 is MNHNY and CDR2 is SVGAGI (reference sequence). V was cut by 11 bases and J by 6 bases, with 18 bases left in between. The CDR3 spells CAHSSGLGDTQYF. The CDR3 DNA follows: TGTGCCCACTCCAGCGGGCTGGGGGATACGCAGTATTTT.

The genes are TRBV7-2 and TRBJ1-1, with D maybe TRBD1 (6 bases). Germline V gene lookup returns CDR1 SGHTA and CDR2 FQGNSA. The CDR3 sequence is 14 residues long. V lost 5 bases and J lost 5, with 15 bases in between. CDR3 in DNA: TGTGCCAGCAGCCCCTCCCGAGGGGGAACTGAAGCTTTCTTT. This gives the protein CASSPSRGGTEAFF.

The CDR3 is CASLRTQYF. CDR3 in DNA: TGCGCCAGCTTGAGGACCCAGTACTTC. This chain connects TRBV23-1 to TRBJ2-5; unclear D gene. Being an ORF, TRBV23-1 has a function that is uncertain. V dropped 8 bases and J dropped 7 bases, with 5 bases sitting between them. The CDR3 consists of 9 residues.